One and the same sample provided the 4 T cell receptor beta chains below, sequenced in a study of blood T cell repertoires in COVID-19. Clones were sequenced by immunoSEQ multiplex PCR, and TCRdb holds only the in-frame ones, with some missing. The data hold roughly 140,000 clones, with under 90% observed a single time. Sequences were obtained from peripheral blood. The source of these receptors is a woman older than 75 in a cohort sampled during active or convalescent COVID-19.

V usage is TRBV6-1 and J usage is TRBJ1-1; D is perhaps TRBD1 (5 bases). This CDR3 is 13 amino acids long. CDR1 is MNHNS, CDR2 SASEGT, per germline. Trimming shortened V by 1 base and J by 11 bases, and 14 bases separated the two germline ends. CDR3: CASSEVRGEDAFF. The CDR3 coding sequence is TGTGCCAGCAGTGAAGTTCGGGGGGAAGACGCTTTCTTT.

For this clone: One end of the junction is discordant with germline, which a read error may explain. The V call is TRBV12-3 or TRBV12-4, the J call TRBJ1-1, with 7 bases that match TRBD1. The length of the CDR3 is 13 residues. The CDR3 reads CASSLITGALFIF. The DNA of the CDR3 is TGTGCCAGCAGTTTAATAACAGGGGCCCTGTTCATCTTT.

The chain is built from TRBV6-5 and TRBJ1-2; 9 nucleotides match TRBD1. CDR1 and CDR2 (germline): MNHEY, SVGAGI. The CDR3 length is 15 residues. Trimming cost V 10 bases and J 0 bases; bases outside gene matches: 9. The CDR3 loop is CATRDRVWTNYGYTF. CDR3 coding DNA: TGTGCCACTCGGGACAGGGTGTGGACTAACTATGGCTACACCTTC.

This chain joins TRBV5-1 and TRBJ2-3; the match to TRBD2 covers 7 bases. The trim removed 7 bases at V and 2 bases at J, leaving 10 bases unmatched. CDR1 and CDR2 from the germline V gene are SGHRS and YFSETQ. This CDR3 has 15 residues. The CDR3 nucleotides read TGCGCCAGCCGACCCCTAGCGGACCTCACAGATACGCAGTATTTT. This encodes CASRPLADLTDTQYF. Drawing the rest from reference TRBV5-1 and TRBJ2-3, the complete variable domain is KAGVTQTPRYLIKTRGQQVTLSCSPISGHRSVSWYQQTPGQGLQFLFEYFSETQRNKGNFPGRFSGRQFSNSRSEMNVSTLELGDSALYLCASRPLADLTDTQYFGPGTRLTVL.